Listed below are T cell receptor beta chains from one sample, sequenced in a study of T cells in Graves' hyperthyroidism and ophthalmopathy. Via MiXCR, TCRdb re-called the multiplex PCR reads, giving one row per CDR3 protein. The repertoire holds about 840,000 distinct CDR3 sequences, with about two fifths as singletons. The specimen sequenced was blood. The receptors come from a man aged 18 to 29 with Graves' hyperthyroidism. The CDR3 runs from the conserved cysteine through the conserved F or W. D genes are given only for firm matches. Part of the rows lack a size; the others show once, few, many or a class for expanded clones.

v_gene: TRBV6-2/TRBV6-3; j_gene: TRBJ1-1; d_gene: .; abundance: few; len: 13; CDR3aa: CASKDAENTEAFF; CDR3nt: TGTGCCAGCAAGGACGCGGAGAACACTGAAGCTTTCTTT
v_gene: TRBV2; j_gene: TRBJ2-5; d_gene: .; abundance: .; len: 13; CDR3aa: CASSENRVVGQYF; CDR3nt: TGTGCCAGCAGTGAAAACAGGGTCGTGGGCCAGTACTTC
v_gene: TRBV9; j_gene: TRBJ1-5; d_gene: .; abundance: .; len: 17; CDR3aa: CASSQDGPYYSNQPQHF; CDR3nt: TGTGCCAGCAGCCAAGATGGGCCTTATTATAGCAATCAGCCCCAGCATTTT
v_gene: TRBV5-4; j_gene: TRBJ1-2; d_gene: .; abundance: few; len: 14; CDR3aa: CASGKNRELYGYTF; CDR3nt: TGTGCCAGCGGCAAAAACAGGGAACTCTATGGCTACACCTTC
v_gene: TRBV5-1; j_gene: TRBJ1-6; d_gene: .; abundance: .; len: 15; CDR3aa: CASSLIAADNSPLHF; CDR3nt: TGCGCCAGCAGCTTGATAGCCGCCGATAATTCACCCCTCCACTTT
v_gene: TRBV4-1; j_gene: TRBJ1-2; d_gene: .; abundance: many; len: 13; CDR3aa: CASSQGEGNGYTF; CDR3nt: TGCGCCAGCAGCCAAGGAGAAGGGAATGGCTACACCTTC
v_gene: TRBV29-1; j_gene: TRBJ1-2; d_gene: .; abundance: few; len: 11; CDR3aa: CSSDSNYGYTF; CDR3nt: TGCAGCTCTGACAGTAACTATGGCTACACCTTC
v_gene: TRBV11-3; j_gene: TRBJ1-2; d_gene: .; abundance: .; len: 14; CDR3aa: CASSLGDGSYGYTF; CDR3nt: TGTGCCAGCAGCTTAGGGGACGGATCATATGGCTACACCTTC
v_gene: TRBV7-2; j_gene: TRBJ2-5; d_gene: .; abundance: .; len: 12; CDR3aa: CASSLEAATQYF; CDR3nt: TGTGCCAGCAGCTTAGAGGCGGCGACCCAGTACTTC
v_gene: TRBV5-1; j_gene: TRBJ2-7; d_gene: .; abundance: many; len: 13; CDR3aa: CASSSPPTHEQYF; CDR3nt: TGCGCCAGCAGCTCGCCCCCCACGCACGAGCAGTACTTC
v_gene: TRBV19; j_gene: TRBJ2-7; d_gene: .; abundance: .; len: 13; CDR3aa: CASSKNSNYEQYF; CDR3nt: TGTGCCAGTAGTAAGAACAGTAACTACGAGCAGTACTTC
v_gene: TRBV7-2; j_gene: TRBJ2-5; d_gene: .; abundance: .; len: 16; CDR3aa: CASSFNGGPYEQTQYF; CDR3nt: TGTGCCAGCAGCTTTAACGGCGGGCCCTACGAGCAGACCCAGTACTTC
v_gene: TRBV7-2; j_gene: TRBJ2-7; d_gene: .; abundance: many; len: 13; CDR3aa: CASSPGTFYEQYF; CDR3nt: TGTGCCAGCAGCCCCGGGACCTTCTACGAGCAGTACTTC
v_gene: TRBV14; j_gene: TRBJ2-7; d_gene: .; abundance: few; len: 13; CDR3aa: CASSQETDYEQYF; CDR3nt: TGTGCCAGCAGCCAAGAAACTGACTACGAGCAGTACTTC
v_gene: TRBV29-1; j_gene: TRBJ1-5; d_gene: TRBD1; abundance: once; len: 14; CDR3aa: CSVITGTAGKPQHF; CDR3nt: TGCAGCGTTATCACTGGGACAGCAGGAAAGCCCCAGCATTTT
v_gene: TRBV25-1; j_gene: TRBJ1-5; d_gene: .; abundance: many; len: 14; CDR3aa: CASSEHGGNQPQHF; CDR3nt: TGTGCCAGCAGTGAACATGGGGGAAATCAGCCCCAGCATTTT
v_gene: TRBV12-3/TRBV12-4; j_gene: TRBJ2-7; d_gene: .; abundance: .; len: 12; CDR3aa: CASSGRVYEQYF; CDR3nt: TGTGCCAGCAGCGGCAGGGTCTACGAGCAGTACTTC
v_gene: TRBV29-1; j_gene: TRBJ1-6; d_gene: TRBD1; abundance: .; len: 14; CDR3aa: CSVAIRQGESPLHF; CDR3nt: TGCAGCGTTGCCATACGACAGGGGGAATCACCCCTCCACTTT
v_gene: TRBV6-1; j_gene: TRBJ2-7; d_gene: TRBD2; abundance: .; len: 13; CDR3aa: CASRPGTSPLQYF; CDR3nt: TGTGCCAGCCGTCCCGGGACTAGCCCACTGCAGTACTTC
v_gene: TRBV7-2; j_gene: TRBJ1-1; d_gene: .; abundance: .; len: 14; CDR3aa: CASSRMRSNTEAFF; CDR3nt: TGTGCCAGCAGCCGAATGAGGTCGAACACTGAAGCTTTCTTT
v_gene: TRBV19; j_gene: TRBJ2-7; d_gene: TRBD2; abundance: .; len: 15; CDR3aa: CATSGGGRSSGEQYF; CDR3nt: TGTGCCACCTCCGGGGGGGGACGGTCCTCGGGCGAGCAGTACTTC
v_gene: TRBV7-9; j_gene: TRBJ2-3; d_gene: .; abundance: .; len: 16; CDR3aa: CASSPQGRVYTDTQYF; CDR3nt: TGTGCCAGCAGCCCACAGGGGAGGGTCTACACAGATACGCAGTATTTT
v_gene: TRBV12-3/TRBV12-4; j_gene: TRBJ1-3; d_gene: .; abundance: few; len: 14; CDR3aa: CASTIAGAGNTIYF; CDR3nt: TGTGCCAGCACTATTGCGGGGGCTGGAAACACCATATATTTT
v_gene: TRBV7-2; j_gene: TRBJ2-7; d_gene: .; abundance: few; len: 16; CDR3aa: CASSFLDIGTSYEQYF; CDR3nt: TGTGCCAGCAGCTTCCTGGACATCGGGACGAGTTACGAGCAGTACTTC
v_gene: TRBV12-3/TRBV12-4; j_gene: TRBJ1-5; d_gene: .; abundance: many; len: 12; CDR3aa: CASTTGNQPQHF; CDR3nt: TGTGCCAGCACCACCGGGAATCAGCCCCAGCATTTT
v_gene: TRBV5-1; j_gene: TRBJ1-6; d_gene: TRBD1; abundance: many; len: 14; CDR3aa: CASSTGTDNSPLHF; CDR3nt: TGTGCCAGCAGCACCGGGACAGATAATTCACCCCTCCACTTT
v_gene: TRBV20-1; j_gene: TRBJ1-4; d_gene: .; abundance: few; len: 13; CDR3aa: CSAIRGQNEKLFF; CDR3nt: TGCAGTGCAATCCGGGGCCAAAATGAAAAACTGTTTTTT
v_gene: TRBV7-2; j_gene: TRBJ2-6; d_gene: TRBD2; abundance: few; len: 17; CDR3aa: CASSLTSGGGGANVLTF; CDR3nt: TGTGCCAGCAGCTTGACTAGCGGGGGGGGAGGGGCCAACGTCCTGACTTTC
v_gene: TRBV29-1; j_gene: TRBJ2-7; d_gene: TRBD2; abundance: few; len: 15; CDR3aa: CSVTFSGRPSYEQYF; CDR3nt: TGCAGCGTAACCTTTAGCGGGAGGCCCTCCTACGAGCAGTACTTC